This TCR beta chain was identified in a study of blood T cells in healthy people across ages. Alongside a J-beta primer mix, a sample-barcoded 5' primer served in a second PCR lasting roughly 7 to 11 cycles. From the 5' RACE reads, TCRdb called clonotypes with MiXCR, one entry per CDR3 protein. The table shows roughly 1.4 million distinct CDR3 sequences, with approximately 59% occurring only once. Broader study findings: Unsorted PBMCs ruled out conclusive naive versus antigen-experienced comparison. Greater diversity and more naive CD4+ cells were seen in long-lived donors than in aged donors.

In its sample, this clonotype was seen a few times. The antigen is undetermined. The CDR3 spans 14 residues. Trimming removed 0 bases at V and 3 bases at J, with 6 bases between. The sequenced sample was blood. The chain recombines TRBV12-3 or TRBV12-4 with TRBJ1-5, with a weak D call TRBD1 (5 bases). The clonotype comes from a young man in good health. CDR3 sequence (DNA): TGTGCCAGCAGTTTAGCAGGGGCCAATCAGCCCCAGCATTTT. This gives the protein CASSLAGANQPQHF.